Given below is one T cell receptor (beta chain) in context. This entry comes from a study of pediatric ulcerative colitis. Produced via immunoSEQ multiplex PCR; TCRdb's table is partial and in-frame only. The repertoire holds 40,000 to 60,000 clones, with 60% to 85% as singletons. During colonoscopy, one to two rectal pinch biopsies were collected. The CDR3 extends over 14 amino acids. The V end lost 4 bases, the J end lost 0 bases, and 9 bases lay between the germline ends. In germline, CDR1 is LNHDA, CDR2 SQIVND (reference sequence). The sequence was obtained from a girl aged 5 to 17 with moderate ulcerative colitis. V usage is TRBV19 and J usage is TRBJ1-1; D is uncertain. The sample comprised gut tissue. This chain's CDR3 is CASSNRAMNTEAFF. The CDR3 nucleotides are TGTGCCAGTAGTAACAGAGCTATGAACACTGAAGCTTTCTTT.